The clone carrying this T cell receptor beta chain was counted many times. What it binds is unknown. Sorted cells numbering about 20,000 to 1,000,000, with 10%, 30% or 50% RNA, yielded the naive CD8 libraries. Germline CDR1 and CDR2: SGHTA and FQGNSA. This CDR3 is built from 16 residues. The V gene lost 0 bases and the J gene lost 4 bases, with 15 bases spanning the gap. This sample was taken from a study of molecular identifiers for immune sequencing clone quantification. Study-level results: Detection of one spiked Jurkat cell's TCR RNA reportedly worked in more than 850,000 naive cells.

Both previously described methods and listed TCR primers were employed to make bulk TCR libraries. Each CDR3 protein gets one entry after TCRdb re-called the PCR reads with MiXCR. The table has over 90,000 distinct CDR3 sequences, under 40% seen once. Sequencing was carried out using naive CD8+ T cells from blood, with Jurkat cell RNA spiked in. Subset: FACS-sorted CD8+CD4-CCR7+CD45RA+ naive T cells. This clonotype originated in a human donor in good health. Some libraries in this study had Jurkat cell RNA spiked in. This chain connects TRBV7-2 to TRBJ2-5, with D maybe TRBD2 (5 bases). Here the CDR3 reads CASSLATRGLAETQYF. The DNA for the CDR3 is TGTGCCAGCAGCTTAGCTACTCGAGGGCTCGCAGAGACCCAGTACTTC.